The T cell receptor beta chain described here comes from a study of OX40 agonist ivuxolimab in advanced cancers. The assay was immunoSEQ multiplex PCR, and TCRdb's table has in-frame clones only and misses some. In the table there are roughly 90,000 clones, roughly 93% of which are singletons. CDR3 length: 15 amino acids. CDR1 and CDR2 from the germline V gene are SGHRS and YFSETQ. V was clipped by 4 bases and J by 1 base, with 12 bases between them. The clonotype originates from an adult with an advanced solid tumor such as melanoma, head and neck, liver or kidney cancer. The sequenced sample was CD4+ or CD8+ T cells sorted from blood, obtained in a trial of the OX40 agonist ivuxolimab. J is TRBJ1-3 and V is TRBV5-1; possible D gene TRBD1, 6 bases. For the CDR3, the DNA is TGCGCCAGCAGCCAAACAGGGTTATCTGGAAACACCATATATTTT. It encodes CASSQTGLSGNTIYF.